This T cell receptor beta chain was profiled in a study of blood T cell repertoires in COVID-19. Study-level background: In each case, the material was cDNA or gDNA derived from T cells, B-cell-depleted T cells, or PBMCs.

The table came from immunoSEQ multiplex PCR; TCRdb's copy has only in-frame clones and leaves some out. The profile shows around 150,000 clones, over 70% of them singletons. The trim removed 1 base at V and 7 bases at J, leaving 3 bases unmatched. CDR1 and CDR2 from the germline V gene are SGHTA and FQGNSA. This CDR3 region has 13 residues. Sequenced: PBMCs or T cells enriched from blood (not recorded which). The V call is TRBV7-2, the J call TRBJ2-5; TRBD1 agrees at 7 bases. The TCR was taken from a man aged 65 to 85 who had been exposed to COVID-19. Written as DNA, the CDR3 is TGTGCCAGCAGCTTAGGGGACAGCGGGACCCAGTACTTC. This sequence encodes CASSLGDSGTQYF.